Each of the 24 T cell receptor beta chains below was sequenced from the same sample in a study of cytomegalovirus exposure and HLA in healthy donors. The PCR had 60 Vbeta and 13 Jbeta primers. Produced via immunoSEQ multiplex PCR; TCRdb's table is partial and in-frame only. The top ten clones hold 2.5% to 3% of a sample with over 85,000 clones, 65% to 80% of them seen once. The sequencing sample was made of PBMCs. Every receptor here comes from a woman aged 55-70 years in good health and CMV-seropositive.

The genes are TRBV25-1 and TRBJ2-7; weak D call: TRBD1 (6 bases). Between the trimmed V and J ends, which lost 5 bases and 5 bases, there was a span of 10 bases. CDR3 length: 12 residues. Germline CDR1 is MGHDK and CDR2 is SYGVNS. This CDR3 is CASSISGDEQYF. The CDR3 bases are TGTGCCAGCAGTATCTCAGGGGACGAGCAGTACTTC.

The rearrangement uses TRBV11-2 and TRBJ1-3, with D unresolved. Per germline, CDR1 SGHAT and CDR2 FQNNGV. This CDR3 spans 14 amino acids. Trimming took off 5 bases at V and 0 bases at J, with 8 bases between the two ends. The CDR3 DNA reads TGTGCCAGCAGCGAACACTACTCTGGAAACACCATATATTTT. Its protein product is CASSEHYSGNTIYF.

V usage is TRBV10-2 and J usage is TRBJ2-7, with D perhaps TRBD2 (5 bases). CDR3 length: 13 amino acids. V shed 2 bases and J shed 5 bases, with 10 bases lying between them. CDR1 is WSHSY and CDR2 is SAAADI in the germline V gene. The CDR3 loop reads CASSEGSADEQYF. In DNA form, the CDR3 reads TGCGCCAGCAGTGAGGGGTCAGCGGACGAGCAGTACTTC.

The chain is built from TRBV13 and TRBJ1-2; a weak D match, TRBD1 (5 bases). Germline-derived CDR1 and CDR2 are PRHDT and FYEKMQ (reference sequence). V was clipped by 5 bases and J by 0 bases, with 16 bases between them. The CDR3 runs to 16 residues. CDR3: CASSPTHRGANYGYTF. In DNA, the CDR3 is TGTGCCAGCAGCCCCACCCACCGGGGGGCTAACTATGGCTACACCTTC. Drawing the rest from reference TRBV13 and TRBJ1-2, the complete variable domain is AAGVIQSPRHLIKEKRETATLKCYPIPRHDTVYWYQQGPGQDPQFLISFYEKMQSDKGSIPDRFSAQQFSDYHSELNMSSLELGDSALYFCASSPTHRGANYGYTFGSGTRLTVV.

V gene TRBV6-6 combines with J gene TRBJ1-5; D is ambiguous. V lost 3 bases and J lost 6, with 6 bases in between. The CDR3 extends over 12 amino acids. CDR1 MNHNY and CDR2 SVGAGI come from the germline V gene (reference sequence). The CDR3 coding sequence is TGTGCCAGCAGTTATGAGGCTCAGCCCCAGCATTTT. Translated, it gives CASSYEAQPQHF.

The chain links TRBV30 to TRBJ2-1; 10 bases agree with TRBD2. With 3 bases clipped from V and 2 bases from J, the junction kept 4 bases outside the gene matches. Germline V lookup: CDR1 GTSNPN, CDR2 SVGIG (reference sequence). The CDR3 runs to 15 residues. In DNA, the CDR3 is TGTGCCTGGAGCCGAGGACTAGCGGCCTACAATGAGCAGTTCTTC. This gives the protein CAWSRGLAAYNEQFF.

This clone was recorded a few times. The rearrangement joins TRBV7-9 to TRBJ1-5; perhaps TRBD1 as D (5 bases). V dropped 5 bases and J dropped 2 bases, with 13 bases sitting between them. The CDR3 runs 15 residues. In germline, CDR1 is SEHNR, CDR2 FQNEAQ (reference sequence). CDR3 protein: CASSPRGGGNQPQHF. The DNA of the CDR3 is TGTGCCAGCAGCCCCCGGGGAGGGGGCAATCAGCCCCAGCATTTT.

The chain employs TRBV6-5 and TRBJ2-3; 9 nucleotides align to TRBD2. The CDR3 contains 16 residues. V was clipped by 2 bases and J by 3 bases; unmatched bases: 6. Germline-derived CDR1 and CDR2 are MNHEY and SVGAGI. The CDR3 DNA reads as TGTGCCAGCAGTTACGGCGGGGGGGTCGGGACAGATACGCAGTATTTT. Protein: CASSYGGGVGTDTQYF.

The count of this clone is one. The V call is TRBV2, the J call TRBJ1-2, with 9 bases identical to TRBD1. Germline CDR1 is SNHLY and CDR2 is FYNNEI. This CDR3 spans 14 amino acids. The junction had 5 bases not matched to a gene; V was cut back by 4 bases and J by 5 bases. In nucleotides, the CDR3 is TGTGCCAGCAGTGTGGTCGACAGGGGGTATGGCTACACCTTC. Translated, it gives CASSVVDRGYGYTF.

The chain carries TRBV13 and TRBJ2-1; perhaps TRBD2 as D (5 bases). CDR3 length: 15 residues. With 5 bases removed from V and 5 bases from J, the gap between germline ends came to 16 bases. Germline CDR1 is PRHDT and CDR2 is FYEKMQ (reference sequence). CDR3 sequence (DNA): TGTGCCAGCAGCCCACAAGGACGTAGCGACAATGAGCAGTTCTTC. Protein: CASSPQGRSDNEQFF.

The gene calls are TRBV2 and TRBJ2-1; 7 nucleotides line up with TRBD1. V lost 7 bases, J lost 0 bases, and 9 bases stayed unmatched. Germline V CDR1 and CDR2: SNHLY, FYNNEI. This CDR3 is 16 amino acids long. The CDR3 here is CASNPRGDSSYNEQFF. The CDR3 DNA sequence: TGTGCCAGCAACCCTCGAGGGGACAGCTCCTACAATGAGCAGTTCTTC.

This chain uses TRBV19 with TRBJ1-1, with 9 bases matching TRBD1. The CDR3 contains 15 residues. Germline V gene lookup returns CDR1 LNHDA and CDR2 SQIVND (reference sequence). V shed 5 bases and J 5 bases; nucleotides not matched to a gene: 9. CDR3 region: CASSLMDRGRTEAFF. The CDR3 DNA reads TGTGCCAGTAGTCTTATGGACAGGGGTAGGACTGAAGCTTTCTTT.

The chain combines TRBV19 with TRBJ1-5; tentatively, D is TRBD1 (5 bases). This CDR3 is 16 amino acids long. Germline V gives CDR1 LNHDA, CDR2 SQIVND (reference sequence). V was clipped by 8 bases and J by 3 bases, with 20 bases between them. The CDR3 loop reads CASWAGGSVSNQPQHF. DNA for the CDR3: TGTGCCAGTTGGGCGGGGGGTTCGGTATCCAATCAGCCCCAGCATTTT.

The CDR3 DNA reads as TGTGCCAGCAGTGCCTCCGGGACAGGCTTTTCTGAAGCTTTCTTT. It specifies CASSASGTGFSEAFF. The J gene is TRBJ1-1, the V gene TRBV2; 8 bases map to TRBD1. Germline-derived CDR1 and CDR2 are SNHLY and FYNNEI. CDR3 length: 15 amino acids. J gave up 6 bases and V 4 bases, and 10 bases lay outside the gene matches. Complete variable domain (other parts from reference TRBV2 and TRBJ1-1): EPEVTQTPSHQVTQMGQEVILRCVPISNHLYFYWYRQILGQKVEFLVSFYNNEISEKSEIFDDQFSVERPDGSNFTLKIRSTKLEDSAMYFCASSASGTGFSEAFFGQGTRLTVV.

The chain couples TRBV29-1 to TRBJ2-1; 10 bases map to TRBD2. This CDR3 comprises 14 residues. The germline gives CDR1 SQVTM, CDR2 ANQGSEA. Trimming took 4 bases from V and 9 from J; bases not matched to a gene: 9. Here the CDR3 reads CSVAPAGGRGEQFF. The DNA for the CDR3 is TGCAGCGTTGCCCCAGCGGGAGGGCGCGGTGAGCAGTTCTTC.

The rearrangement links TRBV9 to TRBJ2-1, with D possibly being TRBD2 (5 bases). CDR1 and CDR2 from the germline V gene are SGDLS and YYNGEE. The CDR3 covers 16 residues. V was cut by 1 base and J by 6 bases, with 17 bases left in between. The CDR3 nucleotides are TGTGCCAGCAGCGTATGGGAGACCCCTATTGGCAATGAGCAGTTCTTC. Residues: CASSVWETPIGNEQFF.

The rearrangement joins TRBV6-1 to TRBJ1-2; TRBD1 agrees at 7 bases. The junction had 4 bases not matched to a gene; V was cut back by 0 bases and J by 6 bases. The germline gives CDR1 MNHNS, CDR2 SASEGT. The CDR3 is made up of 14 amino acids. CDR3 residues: CASSEARGGDGYTF. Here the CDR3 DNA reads TGTGCCAGCAGTGAAGCTCGAGGGGGCGATGGCTACACCTTC.

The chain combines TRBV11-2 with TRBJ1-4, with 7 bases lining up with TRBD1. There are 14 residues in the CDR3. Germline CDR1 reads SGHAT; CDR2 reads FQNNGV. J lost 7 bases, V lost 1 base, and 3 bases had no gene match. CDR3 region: CASSLGTGVEKLFF. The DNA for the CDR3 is TGTGCCAGCAGCTTAGGAACAGGGGTTGAAAAACTGTTTTTT.

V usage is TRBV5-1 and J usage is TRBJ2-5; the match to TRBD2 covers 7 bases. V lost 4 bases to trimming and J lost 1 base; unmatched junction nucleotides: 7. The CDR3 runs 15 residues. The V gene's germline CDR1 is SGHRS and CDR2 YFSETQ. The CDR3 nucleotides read TGCGCCAGCAGCCAGCCGACTAGCAGCCAAGAGACCCAGTACTTC. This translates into CASSQPTSSQETQYF.

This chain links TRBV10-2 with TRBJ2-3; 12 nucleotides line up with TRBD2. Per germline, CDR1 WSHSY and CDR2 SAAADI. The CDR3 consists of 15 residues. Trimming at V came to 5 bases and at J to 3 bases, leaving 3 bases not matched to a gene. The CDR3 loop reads CASSPGTSGTDTQYF. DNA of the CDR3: TGCGCCAGCAGTCCCGGGACTAGCGGGACAGATACGCAGTATTTT.

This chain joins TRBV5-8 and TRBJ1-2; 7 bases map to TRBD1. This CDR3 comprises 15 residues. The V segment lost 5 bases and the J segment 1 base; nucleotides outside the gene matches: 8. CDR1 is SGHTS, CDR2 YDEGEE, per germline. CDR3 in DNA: TGTGCCAGCAGTCCGGGACAGCGCCTTAACTATGGCTACACCTTC. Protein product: CASSPGQRLNYGYTF.

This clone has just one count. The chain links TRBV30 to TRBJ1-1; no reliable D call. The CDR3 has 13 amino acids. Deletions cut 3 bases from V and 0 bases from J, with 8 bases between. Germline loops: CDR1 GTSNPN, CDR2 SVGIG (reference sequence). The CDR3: CAWRRLMNTEAFF. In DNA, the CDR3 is TGTGCCTGGAGGAGGCTGATGAACACTGAAGCTTTCTTT.

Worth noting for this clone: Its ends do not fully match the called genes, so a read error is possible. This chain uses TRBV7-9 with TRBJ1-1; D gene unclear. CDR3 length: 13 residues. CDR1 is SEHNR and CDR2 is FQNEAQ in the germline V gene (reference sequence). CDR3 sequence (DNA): TGTTCCAGCAGCCGGGATTTCAACACTGAAGCTTTCTTT. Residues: CSSSRDFNTEAFF.

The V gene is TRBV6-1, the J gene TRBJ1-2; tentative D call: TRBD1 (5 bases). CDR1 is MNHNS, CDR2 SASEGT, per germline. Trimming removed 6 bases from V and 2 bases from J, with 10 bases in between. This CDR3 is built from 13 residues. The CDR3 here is CASSLDSNYGYTF. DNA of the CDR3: TGTGCCAGCAGCCTCGACAGCAACTATGGCTACACCTTC.